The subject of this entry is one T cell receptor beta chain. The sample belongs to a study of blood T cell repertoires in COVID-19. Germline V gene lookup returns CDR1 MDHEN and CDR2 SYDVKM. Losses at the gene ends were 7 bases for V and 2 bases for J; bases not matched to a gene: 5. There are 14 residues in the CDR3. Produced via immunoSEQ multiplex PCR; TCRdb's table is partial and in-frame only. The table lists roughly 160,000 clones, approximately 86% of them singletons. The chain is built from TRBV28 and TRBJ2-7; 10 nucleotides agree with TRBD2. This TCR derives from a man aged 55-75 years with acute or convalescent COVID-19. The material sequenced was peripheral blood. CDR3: CASNPAGGAYEQYF. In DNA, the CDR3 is TGTGCCAGCAATCCAGCGGGGGGGGCCTACGAGCAGTACTTC.